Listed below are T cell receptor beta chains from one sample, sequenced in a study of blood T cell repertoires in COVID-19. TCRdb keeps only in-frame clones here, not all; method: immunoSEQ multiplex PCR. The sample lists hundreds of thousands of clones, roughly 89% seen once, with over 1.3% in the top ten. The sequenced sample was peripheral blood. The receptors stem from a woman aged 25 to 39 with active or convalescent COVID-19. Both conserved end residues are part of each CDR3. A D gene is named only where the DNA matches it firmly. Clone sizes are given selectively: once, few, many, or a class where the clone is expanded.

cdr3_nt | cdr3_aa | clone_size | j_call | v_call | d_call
TGCGCCAGCAGTGATCCCTCTCGCGGGGTTGGCTACACCTTC | CASSDPSRGVGYTF | NA | TRBJ1-2 | TRBV10-2 | NA
TGCGCCAGCAGTCGGACAGGGTTGAACACTGAAGCTTTCTTT | CASSRTGLNTEAFF | NA | TRBJ1-1 | TRBV5-1 | TRBD1
TGTGCCAGCAGTTACGTACAGGGAGGGTACGAGCAGTACTTC | CASSYVQGGYEQYF | NA | TRBJ2-7 | TRBV6-5 | NA
TGTGCCGGGAGTGGGGGGGAGCCGTTGAATGAGCAGTTCTTC | CAGSGGEPLNEQFF | NA | TRBJ2-1 | TRBV6-7 | TRBD2
TGTGCCAGCAGCTTGTTCGGGACTAGCGGGACAGATACGCAGTATTTT | CASSLFGTSGTDTQYF | once | TRBJ2-3 | TRBV7-2 | TRBD2
TGCGCCAGCAGCTTGGAGGCTAGCGGCTACACCTACGAGCAGTACTTC | CASSLEASGYTYEQYF | NA | TRBJ2-7 | TRBV5-1 | TRBD2
TGTGCCAGCAGCCTAGGGACTAGCCCTTGGACAGATACGCAGTATTTT | CASSLGTSPWTDTQYF | NA | TRBJ2-3 | TRBV3-1/TRBV3-2 | TRBD2
TGTGCCAGCAGCTCCGGACAGGGTGACACTGAAGCTTTCTTT | CASSSGQGDTEAFF | NA | TRBJ1-1 | TRBV5-4 | TRBD1
TGTGCCAGCTCACCTAACCAAGAGACCCAGTACTTC | CASSPNQETQYF | NA | TRBJ2-5 | TRBV18 | NA
TGTGCCAGCAGCTTAGAGAGAGAGGCTGAAGCTTTCTTT | CASSLEREAEAFF | NA | TRBJ1-1 | TRBV7-9 | NA
TGTGCCAGCAGCGGAGGGAGTCCTGCCGGTGAAAAACTGTTTTTT | CASSGGSPAGEKLFF | NA | TRBJ1-4 | TRBV9 | NA
TGTGCCAGCTCACACCAGGACAGGCGGCTAGATACGCAGTATTTT | CASSHQDRRLDTQYF | NA | TRBJ2-3 | TRBV18 | TRBD1
TGCGCCAGCATCCAGACTAGCGGGATCGGCAATGAGCAGTTCTTC | CASIQTSGIGNEQFF | NA | TRBJ2-1 | TRBV5-1 | TRBD2
TGCGCCAGCAGCCAAGATCGCGGGGCGCGGGGCCACCCGAACTATGGCTACACCTTC | CASSQDRGARGHPNYGYTF | NA | TRBJ1-2 | TRBV4-1 | NA
TGTGCCATCAGTGAGTCAGGACAGGCCGGGGAGCTGTTTTTT | CAISESGQAGELFF | once | TRBJ2-2 | TRBV10-3 | TRBD1
TGTGCCAGCAGCTTGGACAGGGAGTCCTATGGCTACACCTTC | CASSLDRESYGYTF | once | TRBJ1-2 | TRBV5-5 | NA
TGTGCCAGCAGCCATCCAGGGACAACCACTGAAGCTTTCTTT | CASSHPGTTTEAFF | few | TRBJ1-1 | TRBV4-2 | NA
TGTGCCAGCAGCCAAGAAGTAGGGACAGGGATGGGCTACACCTTC | CASSQEVGTGMGYTF | few | TRBJ1-2 | TRBV14 | TRBD1
TGTGCCAGCAGCCCCCATTCCGAGGCGGTGAACACTGAAGCTTTCTTT | CASSPHSEAVNTEAFF | NA | TRBJ1-1 | TRBV4-2 | NA
TGTGCCAGCAGACCATCAGCGGGACAGGGCTATGGCTACACCTTC | CASRPSAGQGYGYTF | NA | TRBJ1-2 | TRBV6-5 | TRBD1
TGTGCCACCGCCAGGGCGGGGCCGGGACAGAATCCAGTGGGTAATGAAAAACTGTTTTTT | CATARAGPGQNPVGNEKLFF | NA | TRBJ1-4 | TRBV15 | TRBD1
TGTGCCAGCAGTGATGTGAGAAACTATCGTAACACTGAAGCTTTCTTT | CASSDVRNYRNTEAFF | NA | TRBJ1-1 | TRBV6-1 | NA
TGTGCCAGTAGTATCTTAGCGGGAGATACCAATGAGCAGTTCTTC | CASSILAGDTNEQFF | NA | TRBJ2-1 | TRBV19 | TRBD2
TGTGCCAGCAGCAGCAGGTACTTC | CASSSRYF | NA | TRBJ2-5 | TRBV21-1 | NA
TGTGCCAGCAGTTTTTGCGGCGGTCGGTCTCATGGCTACACCTTC | CASSFCGGRSHGYTF | NA | TRBJ1-2 | TRBV6-9 | NA